This T cell receptor (beta chain) was found in a study of metastatic and nonmetastatic thyroid tumors. The overall study: From malignant and benign thyroid patients, repertoires in blood and in tumor or nodule tissue were compared. Study findings and constraints: Reports indicated that malignant thyroid tumors showed significantly higher TCR beta diversity than benign nodules did, in blood and tumor.

Original processing notes: The distant-metastasis classifier for papillary thyroid cancer was built from CDR3 differences across clinicopathological groups. Using MiXCR, TCRdb re-called clones from the PCR reads. The V and J calls here are based on TCRdb, not the publication. Of some 36,000 clones listed, about 18% are singletons. This clone occurred many times. Its antigen is not known. The V gene end was trimmed by 5 bases and the J gene end by 2 bases; junction bases not matched to a gene: 3. The CDR3 spans 13 residues. The entire patient cohort was treatment-naive prior to thyroid surgery. Sequencing input: blood. The receptor was isolated from a male donor with papillary thyroid cancer or a benign thyroid nodule (not recorded which). Some clones in this sample may be carry-over from other donors' samples. The rearrangement links TRBV12-3 or TRBV12-4 to TRBJ2-7; TRBD1 aligns across 7 bases. The CDR3 DNA sequence: TGTGCCAGCAGTCCTCAGGGGGCCTACGAGCAGTACTTC. It encodes CASSPQGAYEQYF.